One sample yielded the 22 T cell receptor beta chains listed below, sequenced in a study of PD-1 blockade in classical Hodgkin lymphoma. Assay: immunoSEQ multiplex PCR; the TCRdb copy retains only in-frame clones and omits some. The table records some 110,000 clones, more than 70% of them present only once. Time point denoted: cycle 4 day 1 (C4D1), after less than seven weeks of nivolumab. Patients all relapsed after autologous stem cell transplantation, and there was variation in brentuximab vedotin exposure. Sample: peripheral blood mononuclear cells (PBMCs), taken before the fourth cycle of nivolumab. The receptors were gathered from a human donor with classical Hodgkin lymphoma.

V and J are TRBV7-9 and TRBJ2-1; 7 bases agree with TRBD2. CDR1 and CDR2 (germline): SEHNR, FQNEAQ (reference sequence). Trimming cost V 4 bases and J 7 bases; bases outside gene matches: 1. The CDR3 contains 12 residues. The CDR3 DNA sequence: TGTGCCAGCAGCTACGGGGGGAATGAGCAGTTCTTC. This gives the protein CASSYGGNEQFF.

The chain joins TRBV11-3 to TRBJ2-2, with D possibly called TRBD1 or TRBD2 (5 bases each). The germline CDR1 and CDR2 sequences are SGHNT and YENEEA. Between the trimmed V and J ends, which lost 5 bases and 7 bases, there was a span of 17 bases. The CDR3 extends over 15 amino acids. CDR3: CASSAGTFHGGELFF. Here the CDR3 DNA reads TGTGCCAGCAGCGCCGGGACCTTCCACGGCGGGGAGCTGTTTTTT.

This clone was found a few times. The CDR3 sequence: CASSPPGLAGDNEQFF. CDR3 DNA sequence: TGTGCCAGCAGTCCTCCGGGACTAGCGGGAGACAATGAGCAGTTCTTC. The chain combines TRBV25-1 with TRBJ2-1; 14 nucleotides match TRBD2. The CDR3 extends over 16 amino acids. Germline V gene data show CDR1 as MGHDK and CDR2 as SYGVNS. The ends lost 5 bases at V and 5 bases at J; junction bases unmatched: 5.

The chain combines TRBV2 with TRBJ1-5, with a possible D match to TRBD1 (5 bases). The CDR3 loop spans 13 amino acids. Germline CDR1 SNHLY, CDR2 FYNNEI. V gave up 8 bases and J gave up 1 base, with 9 bases separating them. CDR3 sequence: CASATESNQPQHF. The CDR3 DNA reads TGTGCCAGCGCGACAGAGAGCAATCAGCCCCAGCATTTT.

This chain joins TRBV7-9 and TRBJ1-3, with unresolved D. Trimming removed 8 bases at V and 4 bases at J, with 18 bases between. This CDR3 has 15 amino acids. Germline CDR1 reads SEHNR; CDR2 reads FQNEAQ (reference sequence). The CDR3 reads CASAPPGVGGNTIYF. DNA of the CDR3: TGTGCCAGCGCCCCGCCCGGAGTAGGGGGAAACACCATATATTTT. Looking up the rest from reference TRBV7-9 and TRBJ1-3 gives the full variable domain: DTGVSQNPRHKITKRGQNVTFRCDPISEHNRLYWYRQTLGQGPEFLTYFQNEAQLEKSRLLSDRFSAERPKGSFSTLEIQRTEQGDSAMYLCASAPPGVGGNTIYFGEGSWLTVV.

This chain uses TRBV18 with TRBJ2-7; D uncertain. V dropped 5 bases and J dropped 4 bases, with 6 bases sitting between them. This CDR3 comprises 11 residues. From germline, CDR1 is KGHSH and CDR2 LQKENI. CDR3 protein: CASSFSYEQYF. CDR3 DNA: TGTGCCAGCTCATTTTCTTACGAGCAGTACTTC.

The DNA for the CDR3 is TGTGCCAGCATCTCAGGGGCTAGCGGGAGGAGCACAGATACGCAGTATTTT. Translated: CASISGASGRSTDTQYF. The chain carries TRBV2 and TRBJ2-3; 11 nucleotides agree with TRBD2. The CDR3 runs 17 residues. The germline V gene has CDR1 SNHLY and CDR2 FYNNEI. V was pared by 7 bases and J by 0 bases, with 9 bases of the junction left unmatched.

The rearrangement joins TRBV30 to TRBJ2-7, with D possibly TRBD2 on 6 matching bases. The CDR3 is 16 residues long. V lost 0 bases, J lost 3 bases, and 18 bases lay in between. CDR1 is GTSNPN, CDR2 SVGIG, per germline (reference sequence). The CDR3 nucleotides are TGTGCCTGGAGTGTACCCCGGGACTTCTACAGCTACGAGCAGTACTTC. This encodes CAWSVPRDFYSYEQYF.

This chain joins TRBV29-1 and TRBJ2-1; 8 bases fit TRBD2. CDR1 SQVTM and CDR2 ANQGSEA come from the germline V gene. This CDR3 comprises 14 residues. The J segment lost 7 bases and the V segment lost 6 bases, leaving 11 bases of the junction unmatched. Written as DNA, the CDR3 is TGCAGCGTCCAAGGGTTAGCGGGATTAAATGAGCAGTTCTTC. Protein sequence: CSVQGLAGLNEQFF.

The chain employs TRBV7-2 and TRBJ2-3; D gene unclear. This CDR3 region has 11 residues. Germline V CDR1 and CDR2: SGHTA, FQGNSA. V lost 5 bases to trimming and J lost 1 base, with 1 base between them. DNA of the CDR3: TGTGCCAGCAGCCGCACAGATACGCAGTATTTT. Amino acids: CASSRTDTQYF.

The chain recombines TRBV5-1 with TRBJ2-2, with TRBD2 matching 9 bases. Germline CDR1 SGHRS, CDR2 YFSETQ. The CDR3 extends over 16 amino acids. With V trimmed by 0 bases and J by 6 bases, 6 bases remained unmatched. In DNA form, the CDR3 reads TGCGCCAGCAGCTTGGGGATAGCGGGAGCCTCCGGGGAGCTGTTTTTT. Its translation is CASSLGIAGASGELFF.

V usage is TRBV4-1 and J usage is TRBJ1-2, with D uncertain. This CDR3 is 15 amino acids long. CDR1 and CDR2 (germline): MGHRA, YSYEKL. V was trimmed by 1 base and J by 2 bases, leaving 11 bases between them. The CDR3 DNA sequence: TGCGCCAGCAGCCAAGGACGTTACGTAAACTATGGCTACACCTTC. This codes for CASSQGRYVNYGYTF.

The sample holds a few counts of this clone. Other DNA sequences in the same sample also yield this CDR3. The genes are TRBV30 and TRBJ1-5; D call uncertain. V lost 1 base and J 7 bases, leaving 8 bases between the germline ends. The germline gives CDR1 GTSNPN, CDR2 SVGIG (reference sequence). The CDR3 consists of 12 residues. The CDR3 region has the DNA TGTGCCTGGAGTGCCCTTGGCCAGCCCCAGCATTTT. Translated, it gives CAWSALGQPQHF.

The rearrangement links TRBV10-3 to TRBJ2-1, with 7 bases lining up with TRBD2. The junction had 7 bases not matched to a gene; V was cut back by 2 bases and J by 15 bases. From germline, CDR1 is ENHRY and CDR2 SYGVKD. CDR3 length: 12 amino acids. The CDR3 sequence is CAISEEPGGGFF. CDR3 coding DNA: TGTGCCATCAGTGAGGAGCCGGGAGGTGGGTTCTTC.

Concerning this clone itself: The DNA is omitted, as the CDR3 cannot be located on it reliably, and the CDR3 follows TCRdb's listing. This chain connects TRBV12-1 to TRBJ2-6. TRBV12-1 is shown as a pseudogene. The CDR3 is made up of 16 amino acids, end residues included. CDR3 in amino acids: CASRPSVGTGANVLTF.

The chain uses TRBV2 and TRBJ1-1, with unresolved D. Per the germline V gene, CDR1 is SNHLY and CDR2 is FYNNEI. The V end lost 8 bases, the J end lost 0 bases, and 10 bases lay between the germline ends. The CDR3 is made up of 13 amino acids. For the CDR3, the DNA is TGTGCCAGCTGCAGCCTCGTGAACACTGAAGCTTTCTTT. Translating gives CASCSLVNTEAFF.

The rearrangement uses TRBV28 and TRBJ1-2; D ambiguous. Germline CDR1 MDHEN, CDR2 SYDVKM. The CDR3 has 14 residues. Trimming took off 5 bases at V and 7 bases at J, with 17 bases between the two ends. The CDR3 DNA reads TGTGCCAGCAGTACCTCAGTAGGAATTGGTGGCTACACCTTC. Translation: CASSTSVGIGGYTF.

The chain carries TRBV6-5 and TRBJ2-7, with 9 bases that match TRBD1. The germline V gene has CDR1 MNHEY and CDR2 SVGAGI. CDR3 length: 16 residues. The trim removed 4 bases at V and 5 bases at J, leaving 12 bases unmatched. The CDR3, as DNA: TGTGCCAGCAGTTTTGGGGGTGGGACAGGGTTCCACGAGCAGTACTTC. It encodes CASSFGGGTGFHEQYF.

This rearrangement joins TRBV5-4 to TRBJ2-2; 7 nucleotides align to TRBD2. Germline CDR1 SGHNT, CDR2 YYREEE (reference sequence). The CDR3 has 15 residues. The V and J ends lost 4 bases and 3 bases, in that order; junction bases with no gene match: 6. The CDR3 reads CASSARGGDTGELFF. In DNA form, the CDR3 reads TGTGCCAGCAGCGCCCGGGGAGGGGACACCGGGGAGCTGTTTTTT.

The V call is TRBV28, the J call TRBJ2-1, with a weak D call TRBD1 (6 bases). V was shortened by 4 bases and J by 1 base, with 14 bases between the two germline ends. CDR1 and CDR2 (germline): MDHEN, SYDVKM. CDR3 size: 16 residues. This chain's CDR3 is CASSYGQSGSYNEQFF. As DNA, the CDR3 is TGTGCCAGCAGTTACGGACAGTCTGGTTCCTACAATGAGCAGTTCTTC.

This chain links TRBV18 with TRBJ1-1; a possible D gene is TRBD1 (5 bases). The germline V gene encodes CDR1 KGHSH and CDR2 LQKENI. This CDR3 has 14 residues. V dropped 4 bases and J dropped 1 base, with 10 bases sitting between them. The DNA of the CDR3 is TGTGCCAGCTCACGACAGTTAGAGAACACTGAAGCTTTCTTT. Translated, it gives CASSRQLENTEAFF.

The chain carries TRBV5-8 and TRBJ2-1, with 12 bases that match TRBD2. The CDR3 consists of 15 residues. Germline lookup yields CDR1 SGHTS and CDR2 YDEGEE. V lost 3 bases to trimming and J lost 9 bases; unmatched junction nucleotides: 7. The CDR3 here is CASSSGLAGFIEQFF. The DNA for the CDR3 is TGTGCCAGCAGCTCCGGACTAGCGGGATTTATTGAGCAGTTCTTC.